These 7 T cell receptor beta chains share one sample of origin, sequenced in a study of molecular identifiers for immune sequencing clone quantification. TCRdb re-derived calls from the PCR reads in MiXCR, one entry per CDR3 protein. Of approximately 630,000 distinct CDR3 sequences in the sample, less than 30% were seen once. The sequenced material came from naive CD8+ T cells from blood, with Jurkat cell RNA spiked in. As for subset: FACS-sorted CD8+CD4-CCR7+CD45RA+ naive T cells. The receptors were gathered from a human donor in good health. Some libraries in this study had Jurkat cell RNA spiked in.

This clonotype was seen a few times. The gene calls are TRBV27 and TRBJ2-3; unclear D gene. V lost 1 base and J lost 5, with 16 bases in between. CDR3 size: 16 residues. CDR1 and CDR2 (germline): MNHEY, SMNVEV (reference sequence). CDR3 sequence: CASSLFLGWDGDTQYF. The CDR3 bases are TGTGCCAGCAGTTTATTTCTGGGGTGGGATGGAGATACGCAGTATTTT.

This clonotype came up a few times. The V gene is TRBV7-9, the J gene TRBJ1-2; TRBD1 might be the D (5 bases). Germline CDR1 SEHNR, CDR2 FQNEAQ (reference sequence). V was cut by 1 base and J by 2 bases, with 11 bases left in between. The CDR3 runs to 15 residues. The CDR3 bases are TGTGCCAGCAGCTTAGGGGGGGAATTAAACTATGGCTACACCTTC. Residues: CASSLGGELNYGYTF.

V is TRBV6-2 or TRBV6-3 and J is TRBJ1-2; 11 nucleotides line up with TRBD1. Trimming cost V 5 bases and J 2 bases; bases outside gene matches: 7. Germline V gene lookup returns CDR1 MNHEY and CDR2 SVGEGT. CDR3 length equals 16 residues. For the CDR3, the DNA is TGTGCCAGCAGTACCCGGGACAGGGGGTCGAACTATGGCTACACCTTC. This sequence encodes CASSTRDRGSNYGYTF.

In this sample, this clonotype turned up many times. The rearrangement joins TRBV6-2 or TRBV6-3 to TRBJ2-7, with D hard to call. Per germline, CDR1 MNHEY and CDR2 SVGEGT. V lost 6 bases and J 5 bases, leaving 11 bases between the germline ends. The CDR3 runs 12 residues. In DNA form, the CDR3 reads TGTGCCAGCAGCCCCGCCTACCACGAGCAGTACTTC. This gives the protein CASSPAYHEQYF.

CDR3 DNA sequence: TGTGCCAGCAGCTTAGTCGGCAGTACTAACTATGGCTACACCTTC. It encodes CASSLVGSTNYGYTF. This chain links TRBV7-9 with TRBJ1-2; no clear D. Trimming cost V 1 base and J 0 bases, with 9 bases left between them. Germline loops: CDR1 SEHNR, CDR2 FQNEAQ (reference sequence). The CDR3 has 15 amino acids.

The table lists this clonotype with a few counts. The CDR3 here is CASRGGRMNEQYF. CDR3 nucleotide sequence: TGTGCCAGCAGAGGGGGGAGGATGAACGAGCAGTACTTC. This chain links TRBV27 with TRBJ2-7; perhaps D is TRBD1 or TRBD2 (6 bases each). The V end was cut by 6 bases, the J end by 5 bases, with 14 bases between. This CDR3 spans 13 amino acids. Germline CDR1 MNHEY, CDR2 SMNVEV (reference sequence).

This clonotype was observed at least ten times. The gene calls are TRBV6-5 and TRBJ1-1; D unclear. CDR1 and CDR2 (germline): MNHEY, SVGAGI. This CDR3 spans 13 amino acids. V lost 8 bases and J lost 2, with 12 bases in between. The CDR3 DNA is TGTGCCAGCGGGGAAGGTTTAAACACTGAAGCTTTCTTT. Its protein is CASGEGLNTEAFF.